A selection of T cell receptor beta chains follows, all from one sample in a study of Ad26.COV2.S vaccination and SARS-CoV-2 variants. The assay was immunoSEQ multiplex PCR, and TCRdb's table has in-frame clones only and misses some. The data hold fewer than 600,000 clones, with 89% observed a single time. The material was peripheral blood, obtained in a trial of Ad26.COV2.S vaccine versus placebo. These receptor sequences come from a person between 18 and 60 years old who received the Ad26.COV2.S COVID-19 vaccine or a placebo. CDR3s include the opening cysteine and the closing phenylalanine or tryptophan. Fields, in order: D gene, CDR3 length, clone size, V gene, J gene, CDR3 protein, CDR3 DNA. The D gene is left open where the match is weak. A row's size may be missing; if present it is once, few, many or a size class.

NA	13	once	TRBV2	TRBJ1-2	CASRPGLTYGYTF	TGTGCCAGCAGACCGGGACTCACATATGGCTACACCTTC
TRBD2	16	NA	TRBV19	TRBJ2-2	CASSRIAGENTGELFF	TGTGCCAGTAGTCGGATAGCGGGAGAGAACACCGGGGAGCTGTTTTTT
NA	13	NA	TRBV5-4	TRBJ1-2	CASTTKPNYGYTF	TGTGCCAGCACCACTAAGCCTAACTATGGCTACACCTTC
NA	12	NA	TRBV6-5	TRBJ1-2	CASKKGGHGYTF	TGTGCCAGCAAAAAAGGGGGGCACGGCTACACCTTC
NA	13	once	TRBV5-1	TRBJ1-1	CASSLTGAYEAFF	TGCGCCAGCAGCTTGACCGGGGCCTATGAAGCTTTCTTT
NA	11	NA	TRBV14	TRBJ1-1	CASSFGPEAFF	TGTGCCAGCAGCTTCGGACCTGAAGCTTTCTTT
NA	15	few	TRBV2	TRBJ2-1	CASSVEPGSYNEQFF	TGTGCCAGCAGTGTGGAGCCGGGTTCCTACAATGAGCAGTTCTTC
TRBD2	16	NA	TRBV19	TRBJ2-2	CASSIDASGRTGELFF	TGTGCCAGTAGTATAGATGCTAGCGGGAGAACCGGGGAGCTGTTTTTT
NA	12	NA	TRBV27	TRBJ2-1	CASSTRLEGQFF	TGTGCCAGCAGTACCAGACTAGAGGGACAATTCTTC
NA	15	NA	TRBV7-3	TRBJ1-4	CASSLTGSEREKLFF	TGTGCCAGCAGCTTAACGGGGAGTGAGCGTGAAAAACTGTTTTTT
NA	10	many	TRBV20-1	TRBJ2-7	CSAWGPEQYF	TGCAGTGCCTGGGGCCCCGAGCAGTACTTC
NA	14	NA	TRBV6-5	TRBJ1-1	CASSYSSRNTEAFF	TGTGCCAGCAGTTACTCCTCCCGAAACACTGAAGCTTTCTTT
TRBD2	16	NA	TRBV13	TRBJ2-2	CASSQEAGKGREELFF	TGTGCCAGCAGCCAAGAAGCGGGGAAAGGGCGGGAGGAGCTGTTTTTT
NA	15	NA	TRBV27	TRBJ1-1	CASSLGRMGTTEAFF	TGTGCCAGCAGTTTAGGGCGGATGGGGACCACTGAAGCTTTCTTT
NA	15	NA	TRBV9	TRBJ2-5	CASSVDVGVRETQYF	TGTGCCAGCAGCGTAGACGTGGGAGTGAGAGAGACCCAGTACTTC
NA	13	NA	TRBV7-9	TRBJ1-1	CASSRGQNTEAFF	TGTGCCAGCAGTAGGGGACAGAACACTGAAGCTTTCTTT